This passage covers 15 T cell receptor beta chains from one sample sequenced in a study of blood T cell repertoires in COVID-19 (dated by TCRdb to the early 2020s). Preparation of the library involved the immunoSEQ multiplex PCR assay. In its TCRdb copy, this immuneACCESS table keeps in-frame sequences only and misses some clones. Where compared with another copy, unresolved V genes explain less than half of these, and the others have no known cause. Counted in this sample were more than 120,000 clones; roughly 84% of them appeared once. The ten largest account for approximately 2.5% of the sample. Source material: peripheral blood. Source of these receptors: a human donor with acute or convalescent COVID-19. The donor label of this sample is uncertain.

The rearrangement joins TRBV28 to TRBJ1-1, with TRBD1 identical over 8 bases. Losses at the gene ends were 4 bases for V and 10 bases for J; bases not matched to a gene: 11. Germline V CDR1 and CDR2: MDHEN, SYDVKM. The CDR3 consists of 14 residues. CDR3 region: CASSSPDRAPIAFF. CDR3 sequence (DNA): TGTGCCAGCAGTTCCCCGGACAGGGCGCCCATAGCTTTCTTT. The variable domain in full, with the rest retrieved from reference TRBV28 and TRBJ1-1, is DVKVTQSSRYLVKRTGEKVFLECVQDMDHENMFWYRQDPGLGLRLIYFSYDVKMKEKGDIPEGYSVSREKKERFSLILESASTNQTSMYLCASSSPDRAPIAFFGQGTRLTVV.

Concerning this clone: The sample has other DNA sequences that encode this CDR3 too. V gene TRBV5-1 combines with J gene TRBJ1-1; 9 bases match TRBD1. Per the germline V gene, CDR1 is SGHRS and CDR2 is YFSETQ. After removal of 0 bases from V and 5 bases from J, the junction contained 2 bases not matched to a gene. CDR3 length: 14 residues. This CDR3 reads CASSLGQGGTEAFF. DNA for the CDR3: TGCGCCAGCAGCTTGGGACAGGGGGGAACTGAAGCTTTCTTT.

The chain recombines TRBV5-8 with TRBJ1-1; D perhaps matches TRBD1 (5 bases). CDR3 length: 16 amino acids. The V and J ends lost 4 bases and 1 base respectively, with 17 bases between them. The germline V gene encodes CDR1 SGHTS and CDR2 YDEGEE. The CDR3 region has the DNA TGTGCCAGCAGCCGTGGGGCGGCCCGGCCGAACACTGAAGCTTTCTTT. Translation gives CASSRGAARPNTEAFF.

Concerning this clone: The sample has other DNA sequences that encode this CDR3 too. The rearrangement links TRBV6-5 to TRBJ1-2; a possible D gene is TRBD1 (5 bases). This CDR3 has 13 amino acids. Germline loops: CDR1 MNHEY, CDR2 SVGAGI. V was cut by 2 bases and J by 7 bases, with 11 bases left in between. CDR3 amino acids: CASSYGGVGGYTF. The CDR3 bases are TGTGCCAGCAGTTACGGGGGGGTGGGTGGCTACACCTTC.

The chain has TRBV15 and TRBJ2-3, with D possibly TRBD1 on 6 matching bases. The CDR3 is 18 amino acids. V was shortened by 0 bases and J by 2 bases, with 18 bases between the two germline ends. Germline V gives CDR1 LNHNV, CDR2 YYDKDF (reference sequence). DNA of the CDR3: TGTGCCACCAGCAGAGATGTTTGGACAGAAATGCTCACAGATACGCAGTATTTT. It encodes CATSRDVWTEMLTDTQYF.

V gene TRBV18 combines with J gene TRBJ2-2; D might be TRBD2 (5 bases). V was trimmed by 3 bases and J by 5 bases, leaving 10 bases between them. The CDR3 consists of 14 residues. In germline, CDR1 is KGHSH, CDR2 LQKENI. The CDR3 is CASSPLRETGELFF. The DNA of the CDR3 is TGTGCCAGCTCACCGCTTCGGGAAACCGGGGAGCTGTTTTTT.

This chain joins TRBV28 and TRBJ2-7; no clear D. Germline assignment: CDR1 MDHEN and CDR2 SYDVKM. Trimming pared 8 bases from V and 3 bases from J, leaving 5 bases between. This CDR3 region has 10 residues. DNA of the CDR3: TGTGCCAGCGAGCACTACGAGCAGTACTTC. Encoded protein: CASEHYEQYF.

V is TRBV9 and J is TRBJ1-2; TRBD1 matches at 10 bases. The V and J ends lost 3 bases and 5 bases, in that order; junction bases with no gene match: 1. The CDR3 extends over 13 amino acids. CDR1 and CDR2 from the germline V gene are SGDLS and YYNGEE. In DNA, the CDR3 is TGTGCCAGCAGCGAGGGACAGGGGTATGGCTACACCTTC. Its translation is CASSEGQGYGYTF.

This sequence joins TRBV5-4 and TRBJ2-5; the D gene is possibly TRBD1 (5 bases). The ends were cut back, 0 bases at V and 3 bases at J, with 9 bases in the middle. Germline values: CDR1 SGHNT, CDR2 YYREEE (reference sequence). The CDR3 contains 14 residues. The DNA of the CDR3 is TGTGCCAGCAGCTTGGAAGGGGCGAAAGAGACCCAGTACTTC. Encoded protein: CASSLEGAKETQYF.

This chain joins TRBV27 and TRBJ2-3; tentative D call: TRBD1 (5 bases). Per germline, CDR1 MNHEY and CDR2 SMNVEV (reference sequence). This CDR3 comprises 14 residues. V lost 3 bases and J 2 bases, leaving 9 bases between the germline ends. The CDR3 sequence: CASSFGAPTDTQYF. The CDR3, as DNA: TGTGCCAGCAGTTTTGGGGCGCCCACAGATACGCAGTATTTT.

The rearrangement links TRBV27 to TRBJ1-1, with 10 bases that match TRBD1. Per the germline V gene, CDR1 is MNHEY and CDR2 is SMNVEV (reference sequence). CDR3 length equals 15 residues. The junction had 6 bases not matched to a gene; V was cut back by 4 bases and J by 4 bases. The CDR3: CASSSIGTGVTEAFF. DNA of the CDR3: TGTGCCAGCAGTTCTATCGGGACAGGGGTCACTGAAGCTTTCTTT.

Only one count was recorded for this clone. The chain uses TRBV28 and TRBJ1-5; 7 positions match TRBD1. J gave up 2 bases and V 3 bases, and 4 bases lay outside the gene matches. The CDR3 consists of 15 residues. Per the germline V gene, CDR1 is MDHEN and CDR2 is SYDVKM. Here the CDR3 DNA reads TGTGCCAGCAGTTTCGGACAGGTCGGCAATCAGCCCCAGCATTTT. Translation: CASSFGQVGNQPQHF.

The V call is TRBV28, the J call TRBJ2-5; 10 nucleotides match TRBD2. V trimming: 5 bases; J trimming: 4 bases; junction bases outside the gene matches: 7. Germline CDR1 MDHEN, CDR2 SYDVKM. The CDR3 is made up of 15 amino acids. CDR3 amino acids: CASSAKRGGGETQYF. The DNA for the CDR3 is TGTGCCAGCAGTGCCAAGCGGGGGGGCGGAGAGACCCAGTACTTC.

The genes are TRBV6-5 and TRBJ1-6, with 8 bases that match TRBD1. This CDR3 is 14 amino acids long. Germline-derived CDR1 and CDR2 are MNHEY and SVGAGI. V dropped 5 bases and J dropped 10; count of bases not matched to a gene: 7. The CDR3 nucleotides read TGTGCCAGCAGTCCCTCCAGGGGGCGGTCACCCCTCCACTTT. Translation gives CASSPSRGRSPLHF.

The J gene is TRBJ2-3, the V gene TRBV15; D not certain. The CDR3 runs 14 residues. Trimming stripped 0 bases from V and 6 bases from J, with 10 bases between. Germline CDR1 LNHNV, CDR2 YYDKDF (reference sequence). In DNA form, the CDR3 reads TGTGCCACCAGCAGAGAATTGTCGGTGGATACGCAGTATTTT. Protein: CATSRELSVDTQYF.